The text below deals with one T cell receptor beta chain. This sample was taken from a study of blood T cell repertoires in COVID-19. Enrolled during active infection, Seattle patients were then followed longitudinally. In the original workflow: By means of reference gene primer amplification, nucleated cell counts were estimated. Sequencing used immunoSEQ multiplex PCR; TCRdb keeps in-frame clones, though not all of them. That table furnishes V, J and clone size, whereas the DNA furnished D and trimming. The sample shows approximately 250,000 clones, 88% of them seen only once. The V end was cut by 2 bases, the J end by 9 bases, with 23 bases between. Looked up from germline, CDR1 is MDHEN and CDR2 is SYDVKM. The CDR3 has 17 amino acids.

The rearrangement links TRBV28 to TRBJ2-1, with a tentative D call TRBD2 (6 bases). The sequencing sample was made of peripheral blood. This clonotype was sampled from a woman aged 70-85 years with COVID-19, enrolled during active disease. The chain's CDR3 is CASSLLNPGLLHGEQFF. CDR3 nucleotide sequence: TGTGCCAGCAGTTTACTCAACCCGGGACTCCTCCATGGTGAGCAGTTCTTC.